The 4 T cell receptor beta chains in this list originate from one sample, sequenced in a study of blood T cell repertoires in COVID-19. Sequencing used immunoSEQ multiplex PCR; TCRdb keeps in-frame clones, though not all of them. Altogether fewer than 70,000 clones are present, roughly 88% being singletons, with the ten largest covering under 4.5%. Sequencing was done on a sample of peripheral blood. The receptors were sampled from a human donor in a cohort sampled during active COVID-19.

V is TRBV29-1 and J is TRBJ2-4, with D possibly TRBD2 on 6 matching bases. This CDR3 spans 17 amino acids. Germline CDR1 and CDR2: SQVTM and ANQGSEA. Trimming took 0 bases from V and 6 from J, leaving 21 bases between them. CDR3 bases: TGCAGCGTTGAAGATAGTTGGTCGGAGGGGATTGGAAACATTCAGTACTTC. Its translation: CSVEDSWSEGIGNIQYF.

The chain combines TRBV5-5 with TRBJ2-7; a weak D match, TRBD2 (6 bases). The CDR3 spans 14 residues. Trimming took 6 bases from V and 3 from J, leaving 16 bases between them. Germline loops: CDR1 SGHKS, CDR2 YYEKEE (reference sequence). CDR3 sequence reads: CASTWGWGVYEQYF. The CDR3 bases are TGTGCCAGCACCTGGGGGTGGGGGGTCTACGAGCAGTACTTC.

The J gene is TRBJ2-2, the V gene TRBV4-1; 10 nucleotides match TRBD2. The CDR3 contains 16 residues. Germline CDR1 reads MGHRA; CDR2 reads YSYEKL. Losses at the gene ends were 5 bases for V and 3 bases for J; bases not matched to a gene: 6. The CDR3 DNA is TGCGCCAGCAGCGCTGTGCTAGCGGGGGACACCGGGGAGCTGTTTTTT. This gives the protein CASSAVLAGDTGELFF.

The V and J genes are TRBV25-1 and TRBJ1-3; 8 bases are a match to TRBD1. Unmatched junction bases numbered 3, after V lost 7 bases and J lost 4 bases. The CDR3 runs to 13 residues. Germline lookup yields CDR1 MGHDK and CDR2 SYGVNS. CDR3 in DNA: TGTGCCAGCAAAGGACAGGGCGGAAACACCATATATTTT. Encoded protein: CASKGQGGNTIYF.